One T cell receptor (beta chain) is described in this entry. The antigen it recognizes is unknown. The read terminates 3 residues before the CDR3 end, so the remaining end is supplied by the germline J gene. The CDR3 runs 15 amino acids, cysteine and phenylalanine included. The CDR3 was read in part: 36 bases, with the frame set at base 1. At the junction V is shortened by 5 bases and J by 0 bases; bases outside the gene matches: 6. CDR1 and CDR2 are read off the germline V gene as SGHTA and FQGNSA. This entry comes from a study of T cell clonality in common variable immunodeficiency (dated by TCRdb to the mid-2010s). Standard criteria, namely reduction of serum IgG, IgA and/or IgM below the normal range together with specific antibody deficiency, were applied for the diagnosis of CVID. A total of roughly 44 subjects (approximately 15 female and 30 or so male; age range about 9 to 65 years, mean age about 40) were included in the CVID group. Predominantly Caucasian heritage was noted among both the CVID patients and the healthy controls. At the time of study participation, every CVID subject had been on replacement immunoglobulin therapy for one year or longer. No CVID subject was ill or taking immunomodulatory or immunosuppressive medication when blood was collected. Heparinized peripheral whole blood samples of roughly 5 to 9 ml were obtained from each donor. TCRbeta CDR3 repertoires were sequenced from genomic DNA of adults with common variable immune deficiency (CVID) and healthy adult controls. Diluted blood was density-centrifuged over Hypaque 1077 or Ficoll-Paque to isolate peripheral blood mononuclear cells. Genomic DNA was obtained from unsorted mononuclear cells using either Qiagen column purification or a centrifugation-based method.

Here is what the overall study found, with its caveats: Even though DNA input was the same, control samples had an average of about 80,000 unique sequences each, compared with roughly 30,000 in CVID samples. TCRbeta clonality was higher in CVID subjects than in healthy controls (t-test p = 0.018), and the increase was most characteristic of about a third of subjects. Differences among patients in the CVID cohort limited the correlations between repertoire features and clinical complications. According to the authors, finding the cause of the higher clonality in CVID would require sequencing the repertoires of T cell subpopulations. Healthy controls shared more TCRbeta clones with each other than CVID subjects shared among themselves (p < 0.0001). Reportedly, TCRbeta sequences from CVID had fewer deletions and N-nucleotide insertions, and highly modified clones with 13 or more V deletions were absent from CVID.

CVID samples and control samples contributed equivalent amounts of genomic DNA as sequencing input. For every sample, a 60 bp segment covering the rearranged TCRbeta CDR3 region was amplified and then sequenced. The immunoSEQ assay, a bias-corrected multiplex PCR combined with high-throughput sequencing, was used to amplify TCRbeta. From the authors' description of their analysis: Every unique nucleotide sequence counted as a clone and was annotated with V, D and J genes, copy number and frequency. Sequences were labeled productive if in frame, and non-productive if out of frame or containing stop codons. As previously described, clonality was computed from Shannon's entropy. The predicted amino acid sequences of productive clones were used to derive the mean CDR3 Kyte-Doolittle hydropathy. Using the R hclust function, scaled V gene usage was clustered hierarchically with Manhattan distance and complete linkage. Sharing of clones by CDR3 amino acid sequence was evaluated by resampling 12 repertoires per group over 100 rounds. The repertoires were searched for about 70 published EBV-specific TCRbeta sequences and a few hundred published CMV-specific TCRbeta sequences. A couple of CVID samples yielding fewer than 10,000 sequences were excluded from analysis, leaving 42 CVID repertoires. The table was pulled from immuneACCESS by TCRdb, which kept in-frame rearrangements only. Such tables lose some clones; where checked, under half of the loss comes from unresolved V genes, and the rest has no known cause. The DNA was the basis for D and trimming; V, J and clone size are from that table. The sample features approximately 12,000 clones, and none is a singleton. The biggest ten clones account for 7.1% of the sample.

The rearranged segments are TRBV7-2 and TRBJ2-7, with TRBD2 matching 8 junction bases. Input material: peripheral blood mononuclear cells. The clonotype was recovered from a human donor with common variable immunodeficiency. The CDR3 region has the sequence CASSDIAGYSYEQYF. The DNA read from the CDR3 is TGTGCCAGCAGCGATATAGCGGGATACTCCTACGAG.